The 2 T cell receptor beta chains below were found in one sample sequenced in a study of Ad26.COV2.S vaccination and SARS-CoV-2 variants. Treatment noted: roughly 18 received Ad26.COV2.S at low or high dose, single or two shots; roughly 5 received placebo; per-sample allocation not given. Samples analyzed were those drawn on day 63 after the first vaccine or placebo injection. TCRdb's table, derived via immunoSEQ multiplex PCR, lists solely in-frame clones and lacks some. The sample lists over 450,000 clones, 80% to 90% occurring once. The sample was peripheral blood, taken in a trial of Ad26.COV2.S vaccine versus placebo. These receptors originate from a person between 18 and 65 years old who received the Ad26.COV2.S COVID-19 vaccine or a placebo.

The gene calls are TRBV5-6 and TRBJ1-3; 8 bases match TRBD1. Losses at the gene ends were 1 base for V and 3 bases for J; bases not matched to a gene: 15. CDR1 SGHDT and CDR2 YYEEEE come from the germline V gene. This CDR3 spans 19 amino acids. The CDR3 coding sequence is TGTGCCAGCAGCTTGCCAGGGGGCGCGGATAGATTAGATGGAAACACCATATATTTT. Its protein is CASSLPGGADRLDGNTIYF.

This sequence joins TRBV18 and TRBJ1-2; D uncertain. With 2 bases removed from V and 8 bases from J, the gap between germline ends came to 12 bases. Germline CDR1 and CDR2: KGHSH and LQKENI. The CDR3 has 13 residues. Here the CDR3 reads CASSPVGTIGYTF. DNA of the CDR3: TGTGCCAGCTCACCAGTGGGTACTATCGGCTACACCTTC.